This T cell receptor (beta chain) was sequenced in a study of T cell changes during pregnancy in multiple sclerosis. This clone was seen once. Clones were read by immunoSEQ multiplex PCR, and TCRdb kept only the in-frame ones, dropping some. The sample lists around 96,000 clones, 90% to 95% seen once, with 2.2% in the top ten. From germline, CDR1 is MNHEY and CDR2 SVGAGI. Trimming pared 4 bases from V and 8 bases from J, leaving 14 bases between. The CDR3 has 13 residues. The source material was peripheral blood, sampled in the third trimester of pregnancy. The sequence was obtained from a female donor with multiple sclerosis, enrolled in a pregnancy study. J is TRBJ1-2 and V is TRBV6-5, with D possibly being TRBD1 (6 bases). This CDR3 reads CASSSSGVGGYTF. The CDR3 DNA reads TGTGCCAGCAGTTCCTCAGGGGTTGGAGGCTACACCTTC.